Sequencing of this TCR beta chain was carried out in a study of CD8 T cells in Susac syndrome. Germline values: CDR1 LGHDT, CDR2 YNNKEL (reference sequence). Trimming shortened V by 1 base and J by 1 base, and 8 bases separated the two germline ends. The CDR3 contains 14 residues. The RNA, about 0.45 to 1 ug, was put through reverse transcription using random hexamers. Coverage of TCR beta CDR3 amplification by immunoSEQ multiplex PCR extended to 54 Vbeta and 13 Jbeta. TCRdb reprocessed the immunoSEQ multiplex PCR reads with MiXCR, giving one entry per CDR3 protein. The table has roughly 200,000 distinct CDR3 sequences, around 95% seen once.

The V call is TRBV3-1, the J call TRBJ2-7; no clear D gene. The specimen was CD4+ T cells from PBMCs. The receptor's source is a human donor with multiple sclerosis. The CDR3 region has the DNA TGTGCCAGCAGCCAAGCTACTGGTTCCTACGAGCAGTACTTC. Protein: CASSQATGSYEQYF.